This T cell receptor beta chain was obtained from a study of T cell responses to AZD1222 COVID-19 vaccine. As for the study in general: Analyses pooled second doses at about 4 or about 12 weeks. Overall study results and limits: The study identified only five to seven AZD1222 recipients as seropositive at baseline. Nearly half of unique spike-specific TCRs reportedly avoided B.1.351 and B.1.1.7 mutated regions. All repertoire sampling was performed exclusively after the peak T cell response.

Points on this clone: Its antigen remains unidentified.

Clones were read by immunoSEQ multiplex PCR, and TCRdb kept only the in-frame ones, dropping some. The sample has fewer than 75,000 clones, about 85% seen once. The CDR3 loop spans 15 amino acids. The germline CDR1 and CDR2 sequences are MNHEY and SVGAGI. The V and J ends lost 4 bases and 4 bases, in that order; junction bases with no gene match: 2. V and J are TRBV6-5 and TRBJ1-5; 12 bases align to TRBD1. This specimen consisted of peripheral blood, obtained on day 0 of AZD1222 vaccination. The clonotype originates from an adult in good health. DNA for the CDR3: TGTGCCAGCAGTTCGGGACAGGGGGCTAATCAGCCCCAGCATTTT. As protein: CASSSGQGANQPQHF.